This T cell receptor beta chain was profiled in a study of naive and memory T cell subsets. Four PCR rounds used nested alpha and beta constant region primers plus the SP2 primer. Alpha and beta constant region primers primed reverse transcription for blood and skin samples. One entry per CDR3 protein results from TCRdb running MiXCR on the 5' RACE reads. This sample yields about 62,000 distinct CDR3 sequences, of which less than 10% are seen a single time; approximately 21% belongs to the top ten. This clonotype has ten or more counts. Its specificity is not known. A UMI-containing oligonucleotide was joined by 3' ligation to the TCR cDNA template. Regarding the study as a whole: Potentially, T cell activation and differentiation skew this RNA-based measurement.

This CDR3 has 15 amino acids. Germline-derived CDR1 and CDR2 are MRHNA and SNTAGT. V was trimmed by 0 bases and J by 2 bases, leaving 9 bases between them. The chain employs TRBV6-4 and TRBJ2-3; D is possibly TRBD2 (7 bases). The TCR was taken from a female donor in good health. CDR3 sequence: CASSDSGGATDTQYF. The DNA of the CDR3 is TGTGCCAGCAGTGACTCAGGGGGGGCCACAGATACGCAGTATTTT.